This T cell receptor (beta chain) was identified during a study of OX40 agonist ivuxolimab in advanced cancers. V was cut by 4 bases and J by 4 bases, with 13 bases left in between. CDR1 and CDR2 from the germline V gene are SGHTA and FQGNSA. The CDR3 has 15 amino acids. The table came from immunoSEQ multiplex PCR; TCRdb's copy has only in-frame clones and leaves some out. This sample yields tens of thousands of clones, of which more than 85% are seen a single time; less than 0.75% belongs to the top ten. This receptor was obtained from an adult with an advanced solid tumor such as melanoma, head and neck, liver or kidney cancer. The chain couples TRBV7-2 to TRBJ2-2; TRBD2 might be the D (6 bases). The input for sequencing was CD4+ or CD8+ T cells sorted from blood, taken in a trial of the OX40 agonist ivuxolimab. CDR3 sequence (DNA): TGTGCCAGCAGCTCCCAGCGGGTGAGCACCGGGGAGCTGTTTTTT. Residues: CASSSQRVSTGELFF.